Listed below are T cell receptor beta chains from one sample, sequenced in a study of shared clonotypes between healthy human individuals. TCRdb's copy holds only in-frame clones and misses some; the assay was immunoSEQ multiplex PCR. The sample has 1,500,000 or so clones; 98% to 99% are singletons. Sequenced: naive CD4+ T cells sorted from blood. The receptor source for this set is a man between 25 and 39 years old in good health. Both conserved end residues are part of each CDR3. Fields, in order: V gene, D gene, clone size, J gene, CDR3 length, CDR3 DNA, CDR3 protein. The D gene is left open where the match is weak. Expanded clones are given a class, and other clones once, few, many or no size at all.

TRBV5-1,-,-,TRBJ2-7,15,TGCGCCAGCAGCTTGGGCGGCGGAATCTCCTACGAGCAGTACTTC,CASSLGGGISYEQYF
TRBV10-3,TRBD1,-,TRBJ1-1,16,TGTGCCATCAGCTCAACGGACAGGGGGTGGGGTACTGAAGCTTTCTTT,CAISSTDRGWGTEAFF
TRBV29-1,-,-,TRBJ1-1,11,TGCAGCGTTGGGGGACCTTGGGAAGCTTTCTTT,CSVGGPWEAFF
TRBV5-4,-,-,TRBJ1-2,13,TGTGCCAGCAGCTTAGACCATAACTATGGCTACACCTTC,CASSLDHNYGYTF
TRBV5-1,-,-,TRBJ2-7,13,TGCGCCAGCACGGACCCCCTTATTGACGAGCAGTACTTC,CASTDPLIDEQYF
TRBV28,TRBD2,-,TRBJ2-3,17,TGTGCCAGCAGTCCCAACCTTTTGACTAGCTTCACAGATACGCAGTATTTT,CASSPNLLTSFTDTQYF
TRBV7-6,-,-,TRBJ2-3,14,TGTGCCAGCAGCTTGGACGGTTCCGCAGATACGCAGTATTTT,CASSLDGSADTQYF
TRBV14,TRBD1,-,TRBJ2-6,17,TGTGCCAGCAGCCTGACAGGGAAGGGCTCTGGGGCCAACGTCCTGACTTTC,CASSLTGKGSGANVLTF
TRBV18,-,-,TRBJ1-5,13,TGTGCCAGCTCACAGCTTAGCAATCAGCCCCAGCATTTT,CASSQLSNQPQHF
TRBV9,TRBD1,-,TRBJ2-7,17,TGTGCCAGCAGCGCGCTTCAGGGGGACCCTACCCTCGGGGAGCAGTACTTC,CASSALQGDPTLGEQYF
TRBV10-3,TRBD1,-,TRBJ2-5,14,TGTGCCATCAGTGAGGCCGGGACAGAAGAGACCCAGTACTTC,CAISEAGTEETQYF
TRBV4-2,-,-,TRBJ1-2,16,-,CASSQDVSGQGYGYTF
TRBV5-6,-,-,TRBJ2-7,16,TGTGCCAGCAGCTTGTTTTCGAGGGCCGCCCCCTACGAGCAGTACTTC,CASSLFSRAAPYEQYF
TRBV29-1,-,-,TRBJ1-3,12,TGCAGCGTTAGGGAAGGGGTGGACACCATATATTTT,CSVREGVDTIYF
TRBV9,-,-,TRBJ1-2,13,TGTGCCAGCAGCGTAGTGGGGACCTATGGCTACACCTTC,CASSVVGTYGYTF
TRBV28,TRBD1,-,TRBJ2-3,17,TGTGCCAGCAGTGGGGGACAGGGAGCTAGCGGCACAGATACGCAGTATTTT,CASSGGQGASGTDTQYF
TRBV6-5,TRBD2,-,TRBJ2-1,13,TGTGCCACCCGGGGACTAGCGGGGAATGAGCAGTTCTTC,CATRGLAGNEQFF
TRBV28,TRBD1,once,TRBJ1-2,16,TGTGCCAGCAGACTCACTCCGGGACAGGGCGCCTATGGCTACACCTTC,CASRLTPGQGAYGYTF
TRBV29-1,-,-,TRBJ2-1,12,TGCAGCGTTGAAGAACAGGGAGCGGGGTCTTTCTTC,CSVEEQGAGSFF
TRBV18,TRBD2,-,TRBJ2-2,16,TGTGCCAGCTCACCAGCAGCGGGAGTGTTGACCGGGGAGCTGTTTTTT,CASSPAAGVLTGELFF
TRBV5-1,-,-,TRBJ1-1,14,TGCGCCAGCAGATGGAGACACGAGAACACTGAAGCTTTCTTT,CASRWRHENTEAFF
TRBV4-3,-,-,TRBJ2-3,15,TGCGCCAGCAGCCAAGATGGGTCTCCGGTGGATACGCAGTATTTT,CASSQDGSPVDTQYF
TRBV10-3,-,-,TRBJ2-2,13,TGTGCCATCGGACGGGATCCCACCGGGGAGCTGTTTTTT,CAIGRDPTGELFF
TRBV4-3,-,-,TRBJ2-1,15,TGCGCCAGCAGCCAAGATTTAGTCCCCACCAATGAGCAGTTCTTC,CASSQDLVPTNEQFF
TRBV4-3,TRBD1,-,TRBJ1-2,15,TGCGCCAGCAGCCAAAGGACAGGGGGCATCGATGGCTACACCTTC,CASSQRTGGIDGYTF
TRBV18,-,-,TRBJ2-3,14,TGTGCCAGCCTCACCTCCAGGGGCAGCGATACGCAGTATTTT,CASLTSRGSDTQYF
TRBV5-1,TRBD2,-,TRBJ2-1,17,TGCGCCAGCAGCTCCGAGGGGGGACTAGCGGGAGTGTATGAGCAGTTCTTC,CASSSEGGLAGVYEQFF
TRBV6-5,TRBD1,-,TRBJ2-1,12,TGTGCCAGCAGTAACGACAGGGTGTCGCAGTTCTTC,CASSNDRVSQFF
TRBV2,TRBD2,-,TRBJ2-7,15,TGTGCCAGCATGGGGGGGGTAGCGAGCTCCTACGAGCAGTACTTC,CASMGGVASSYEQYF
TRBV19,TRBD1,-,TRBJ2-7,13,TGTGCCAGTAGTAGGACAGGGTCCTACGAGCAGTACTTC,CASSRTGSYEQYF
TRBV9,TRBD1,-,TRBJ2-5,16,TGTGCCAGCAGCACAACGGGACAGGGGGCGCCTGAGACCCAGTACTTC,CASSTTGQGAPETQYF
TRBV2,-,-,TRBJ2-5,13,TGTGCCAGCAGGGACGGACAACAAGAGACCCAGTACTTC,CASRDGQQETQYF
TRBV7-9,-,-,TRBJ2-5,14,TGTGCCAGCAGTTCCGACAGGAGTGTAGAGACCCAGTACTTC,CASSSDRSVETQYF
TRBV2,-,-,TRBJ2-7,14,TGTGCCAGCAAGGCGGGGCTACCTTTACGAAAGCAGTACTTC,CASKAGLPLRKQYF
TRBV6-6,TRBD1,-,TRBJ2-2,15,TGTGCCAGCAGTTACTCAGGGGGCGCGGTCGGGGAGCTGTTTTTT,CASSYSGGAVGELFF
TRBV5-3,TRBD1,-,TRBJ1-1,18,TGTGCCAGAAGCAGCCGCAGGGACAGGGAGAGTAAGAACACTGAAGCTTTCTTT,CARSSRRDRESKNTEAFF
TRBV10-3,-,once,TRBJ2-7,16,TGTGCCATTACCGTGAGTCCACTAAAGTCGATTTACGAGCAGTACTTC,CAITVSPLKSIYEQYF
TRBV11-3,-,-,TRBJ2-1,12,TGTGCCAGCGGAGCGGTCGACAATGAGCAGTTCTTC,CASGAVDNEQFF
TRBV10-2,-,-,TRBJ2-1,13,TGCGCCAGCAGTGAGACAGGGTCAAATGAGCAGTTCTTC,CASSETGSNEQFF
TRBV11-3,-,-,TRBJ2-5,14,TGTGCCAGCAGCCCAGGCTCCGATAGGAAGACCCAGTACTTC,CASSPGSDRKTQYF
TRBV25-1,TRBD1,once,TRBJ1-1,14,TGTGCCAGCAGTCGTGGACAGGGGAACACTGAAGCTTTCTTT,CASSRGQGNTEAFF
TRBV6-5,TRBD2,-,TRBJ2-7,15,TGTGCCAGCAGGGTCGGGACTAGCGGGAGATACGAGCAGTACTTC,CASRVGTSGRYEQYF
TRBV6-1,-,-,TRBJ1-5,12,TGTGCCAGCATGGAGGGTTTGAGGCCCCAGCATTTT,CASMEGLRPQHF
TRBV6-5,-,-,TRBJ1-5,13,TGTGCCTCAGCATCTGGTCAAGGTCGGCCCCAGCATTTT,CASASGQGRPQHF
TRBV10-3,-,-,TRBJ2-7,11,TGTGCCAGCGGGGGCACTAGCGAGCAGTACTTC,CASGGTSEQYF
TRBV9,TRBD2,-,TRBJ2-3,18,TGTGCCAGCAGCTTACAAGGACTAGCGGGAGAGGGGGACGATACGCAGTATTTT,CASSLQGLAGEGDDTQYF
TRBV5-1,-,once,TRBJ2-1,14,TGCGCCAGCAGCTTGGCCGGGGTAGCAGGTGAGCAGTTCTTC,CASSLAGVAGEQFF
TRBV29-1,-,-,TRBJ2-3,13,TGCAGCGTTGATACAGCTAGCACAGATACGCAGTATTTT,CSVDTASTDTQYF
TRBV19,-,-,TRBJ1-3,12,TGTGCCAGTACCAGAACTGGAAACACCATATATTTT,CASTRTGNTIYF
TRBV9,TRBD2,-,TRBJ2-5,16,TGTGCCAGCAGCGTAGCCACGACTAGCGGACAAGAGACCCAGTACTTC,CASSVATTSGQETQYF
TRBV18,-,-,TRBJ2-2,14,TGTGCCAGCTCAAAAGGACAGAACACCGGGGAGCTGTTTTTT,CASSKGQNTGELFF
TRBV29-1,-,-,TRBJ2-3,13,TGCGCCGGGGAGTCCGGTAGCTCTGATACGCAGTATTTT,CAGESGSSDTQYF
TRBV2,-,once,TRBJ2-7,14,TGTGCCAGCAGTGCACAGGGGGGGGGCTACGAGCAGTACTTC,CASSAQGGGYEQYF
TRBV28,-,once,TRBJ1-2,16,TGTGCCAGCAGGATATTGGGAGAGGGGGTTCTAGCTGGCTACACCTTC,CASRILGEGVLAGYTF
TRBV30,-,-,TRBJ2-3,14,TGTGCCTGGAGTGTCAGGGGAGGCCTTGATACGCAGTATTTT,CAWSVRGGLDTQYF
TRBV13,-,-,TRBJ2-5,17,TGTGCCAGCAGTCCACCGGGTTCCCCCAAGGGACAAGAGACCCAGTACTTC,CASSPPGSPKGQETQYF
TRBV28,TRBD1,-,TRBJ1-4,15,TGTGCCAGCAGTCTCGAGGGGGCTTACGGGGAAAAACTGTTTTTT,CASSLEGAYGEKLFF